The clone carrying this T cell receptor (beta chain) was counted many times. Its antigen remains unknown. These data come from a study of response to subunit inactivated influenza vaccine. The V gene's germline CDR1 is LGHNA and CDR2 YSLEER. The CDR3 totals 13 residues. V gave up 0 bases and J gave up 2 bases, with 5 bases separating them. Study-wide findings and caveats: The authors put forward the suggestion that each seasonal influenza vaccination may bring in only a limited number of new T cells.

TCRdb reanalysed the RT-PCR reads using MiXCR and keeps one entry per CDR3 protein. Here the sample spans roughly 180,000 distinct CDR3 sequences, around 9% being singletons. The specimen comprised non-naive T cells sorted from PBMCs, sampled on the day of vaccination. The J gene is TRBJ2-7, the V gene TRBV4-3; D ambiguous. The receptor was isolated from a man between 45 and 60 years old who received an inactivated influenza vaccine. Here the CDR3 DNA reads TGCGCCAGCAGCCAAGATACTACCTACGAGCAGTACTTC. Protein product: CASSQDTTYEQYF.